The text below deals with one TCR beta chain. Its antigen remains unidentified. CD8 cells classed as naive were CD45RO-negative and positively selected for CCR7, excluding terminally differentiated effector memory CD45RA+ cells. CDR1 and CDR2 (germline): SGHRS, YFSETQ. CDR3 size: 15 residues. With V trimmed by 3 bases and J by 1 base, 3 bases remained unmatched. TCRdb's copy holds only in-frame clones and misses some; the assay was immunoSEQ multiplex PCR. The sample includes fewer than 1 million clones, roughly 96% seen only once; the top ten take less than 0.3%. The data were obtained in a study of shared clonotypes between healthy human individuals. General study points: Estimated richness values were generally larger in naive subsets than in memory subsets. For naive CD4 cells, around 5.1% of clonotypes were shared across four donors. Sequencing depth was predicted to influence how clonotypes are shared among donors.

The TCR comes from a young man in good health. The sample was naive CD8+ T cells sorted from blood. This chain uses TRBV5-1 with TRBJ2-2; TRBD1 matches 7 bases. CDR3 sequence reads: CASSYGQENTGELFF. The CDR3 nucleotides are TGCGCCAGCAGCTACGGACAGGAGAACACCGGGGAGCTGTTTTTT.